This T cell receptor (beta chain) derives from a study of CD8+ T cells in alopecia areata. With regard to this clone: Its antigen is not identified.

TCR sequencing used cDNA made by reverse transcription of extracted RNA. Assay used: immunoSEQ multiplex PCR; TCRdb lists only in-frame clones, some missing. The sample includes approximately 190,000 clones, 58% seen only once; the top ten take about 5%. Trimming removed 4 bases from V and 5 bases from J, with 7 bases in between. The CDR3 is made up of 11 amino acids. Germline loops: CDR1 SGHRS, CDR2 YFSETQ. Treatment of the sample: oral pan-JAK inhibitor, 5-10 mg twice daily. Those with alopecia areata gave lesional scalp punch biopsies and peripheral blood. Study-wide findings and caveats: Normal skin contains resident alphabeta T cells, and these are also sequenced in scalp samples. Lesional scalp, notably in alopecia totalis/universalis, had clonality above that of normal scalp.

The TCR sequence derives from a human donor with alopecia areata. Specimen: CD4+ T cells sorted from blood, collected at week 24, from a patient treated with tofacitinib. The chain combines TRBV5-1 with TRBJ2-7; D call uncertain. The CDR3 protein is CASSPDHEQYF. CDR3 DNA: TGCGCCAGCAGCCCAGATCACGAGCAGTACTTC.